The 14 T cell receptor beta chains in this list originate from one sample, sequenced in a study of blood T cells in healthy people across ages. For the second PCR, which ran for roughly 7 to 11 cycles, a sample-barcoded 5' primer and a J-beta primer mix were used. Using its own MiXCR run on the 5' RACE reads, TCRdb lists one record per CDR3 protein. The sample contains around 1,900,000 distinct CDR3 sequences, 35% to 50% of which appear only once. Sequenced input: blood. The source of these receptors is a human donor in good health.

The CDR3 region has the DNA TGTGCCAGCAGCGCTACAGTGGGGGCGTTTGGCTACACCTTC. The encoded protein is CASSATVGAFGYTF. The gene calls are TRBV7-2 and TRBJ1-2, with a tentative D call TRBD1 (6 bases). Looked up from germline, CDR1 is SGHTA and CDR2 is FQGNSA. Deletions cut 5 bases from V and 7 bases from J, with 17 bases between. This CDR3 spans 14 amino acids.

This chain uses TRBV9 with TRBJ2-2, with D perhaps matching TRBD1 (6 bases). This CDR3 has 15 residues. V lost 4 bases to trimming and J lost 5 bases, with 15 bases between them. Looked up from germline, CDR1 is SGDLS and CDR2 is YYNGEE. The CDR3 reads CASSPDHQGTGELFF. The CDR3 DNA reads TGTGCCAGCAGCCCGGATCACCAGGGGACCGGGGAGCTGTTTTTT. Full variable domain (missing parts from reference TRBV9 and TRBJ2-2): DSGVTQTPKHLITATGQRVTLRCSPRSGDLSVYWYQQSLDQGLQFLIQYYNGEERAKGNILERFSAQQFPDLHSELNLSSLELGDSALYFCASSPDHQGTGELFFGEGSRLTVL.

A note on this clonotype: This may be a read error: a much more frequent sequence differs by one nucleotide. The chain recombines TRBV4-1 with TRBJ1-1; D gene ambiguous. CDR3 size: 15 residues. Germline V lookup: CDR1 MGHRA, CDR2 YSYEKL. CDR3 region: CASNQEVSMNTEAFF. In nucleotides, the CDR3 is TGCGCCAGCAACCAAGAAGTATCAATGAACACTGAAGCTTTCTTT.

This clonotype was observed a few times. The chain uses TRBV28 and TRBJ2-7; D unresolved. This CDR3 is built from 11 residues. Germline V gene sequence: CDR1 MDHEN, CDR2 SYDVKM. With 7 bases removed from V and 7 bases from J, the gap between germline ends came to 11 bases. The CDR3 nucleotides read TGTGCCAGCACCAGATCTGGGGAGCAGTACTTC. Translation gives CASTRSGEQYF. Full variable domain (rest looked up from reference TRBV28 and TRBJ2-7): DVKVTQSSRYLVKRTGEKVFLECVQDMDHENMFWYRQDPGLGLRLIYFSYDVKMKEKGDIPEGYSVSREKKERFSLILESASTNQTSMYLCASTRSGEQYFGPGTRLTVT.

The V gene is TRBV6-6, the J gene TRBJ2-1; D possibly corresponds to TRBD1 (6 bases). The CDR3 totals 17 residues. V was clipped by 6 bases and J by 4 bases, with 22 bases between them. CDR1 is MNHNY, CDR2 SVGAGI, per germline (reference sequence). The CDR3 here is CASRGPVGALIYNEQFF. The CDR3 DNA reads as TGTGCCAGCAGGGGCCCCGTGGGGGCCCTCATATACAATGAGCAGTTCTTC.

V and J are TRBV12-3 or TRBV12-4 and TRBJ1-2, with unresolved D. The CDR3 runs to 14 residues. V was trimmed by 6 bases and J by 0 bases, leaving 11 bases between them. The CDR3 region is CASSPVRANYGYTF. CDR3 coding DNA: TGTGCCAGCAGCCCTGTAAGAGCTAACTATGGCTACACCTTC.

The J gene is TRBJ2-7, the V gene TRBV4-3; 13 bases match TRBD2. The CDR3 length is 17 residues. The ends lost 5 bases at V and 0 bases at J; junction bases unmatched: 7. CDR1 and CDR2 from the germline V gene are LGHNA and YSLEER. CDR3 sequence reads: CASSFSLAGGYSYEQYF. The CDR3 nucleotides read TGCGCCAGCAGCTTTTCACTAGCGGGGGGGTACTCCTACGAGCAGTACTTC.

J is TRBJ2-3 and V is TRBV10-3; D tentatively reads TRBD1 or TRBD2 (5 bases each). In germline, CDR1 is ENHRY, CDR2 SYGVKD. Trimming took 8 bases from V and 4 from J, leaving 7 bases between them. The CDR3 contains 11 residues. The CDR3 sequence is CAIGDADTQYF. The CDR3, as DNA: TGTGCCATCGGGGACGCAGATACGCAGTATTTT.

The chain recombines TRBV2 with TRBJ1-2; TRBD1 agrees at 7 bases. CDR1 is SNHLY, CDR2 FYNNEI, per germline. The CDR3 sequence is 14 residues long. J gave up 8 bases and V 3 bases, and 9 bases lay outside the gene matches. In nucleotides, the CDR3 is TGTGCCAGCAGTGAGAGGGCAGGGGGTAGGGGCTACACCTTC. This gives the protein CASSERAGGRGYTF.

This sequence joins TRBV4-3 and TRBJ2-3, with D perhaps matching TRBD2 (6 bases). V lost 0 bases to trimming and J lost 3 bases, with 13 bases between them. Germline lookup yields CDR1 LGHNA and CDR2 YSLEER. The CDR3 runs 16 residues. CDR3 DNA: TGCGCCAGCAGCCAAGAAAGTCATGGAGGGACAGATACGCAGTATTTT. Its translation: CASSQESHGGTDTQYF.

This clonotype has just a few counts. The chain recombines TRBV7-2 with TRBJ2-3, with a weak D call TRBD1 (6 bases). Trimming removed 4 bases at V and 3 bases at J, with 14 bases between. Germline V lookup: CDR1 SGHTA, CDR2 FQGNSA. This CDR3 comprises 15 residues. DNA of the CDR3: TGTGCCAGCAGCTCTTACAGGGCTAGTACAGATACGCAGTATTTT. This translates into CASSSYRASTDTQYF. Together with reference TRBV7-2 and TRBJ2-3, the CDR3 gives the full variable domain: GAGVSQSPSNKVTEKGKDVELRCDPISGHTALYWYRQSLGQGLEFLIYFQGNSAPDKSGLPSDRFSAERTGGSVSTLTIQRTQQEDSAVYLCASSSYRASTDTQYFGPGTRLTVL.

CDR3 sequence: CASIIGLGGGGYTF. The DNA for the CDR3 is TGTGCCAGCATCATTGGACTCGGGGGAGGTGGCTACACCTTC. The V and J genes are TRBV2 and TRBJ1-2; maybe TRBD1 (5 bases). Germline-derived CDR1 and CDR2 are SNHLY and FYNNEI. The CDR3 length is 14 residues. Between the trimmed V and J ends, which lost 7 bases and 7 bases, there was a span of 19 bases. Using reference TRBV2 and TRBJ1-2 for the parts outside the CDR3, the full variable domain is EPEVTQTPSHQVTQMGQEVILRCVPISNHLYFYWYRQILGQKVEFLVSFYNNEISEKSEIFDDQFSVERPDGSNFTLKIRSTKLEDSAMYFCASIIGLGGGGYTFGSGTRLTVV.

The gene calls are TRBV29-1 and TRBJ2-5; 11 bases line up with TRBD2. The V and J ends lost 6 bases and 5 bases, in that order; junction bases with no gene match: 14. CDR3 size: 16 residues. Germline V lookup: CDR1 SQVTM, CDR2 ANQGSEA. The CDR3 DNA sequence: TGCAGCGTCGCCACTAGCGGGGGATTCGGTGGGGAGACCCAGTACTTC. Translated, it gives CSVATSGGFGGETQYF.

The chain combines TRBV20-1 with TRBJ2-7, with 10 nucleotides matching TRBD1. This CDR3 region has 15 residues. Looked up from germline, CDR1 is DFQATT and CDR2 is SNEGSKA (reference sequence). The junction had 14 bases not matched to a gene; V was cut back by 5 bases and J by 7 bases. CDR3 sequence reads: CSAESRDRGRLEQYF. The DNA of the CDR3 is TGCAGTGCTGAGAGTAGGGACAGGGGAAGGCTAGAGCAGTACTTC.